This T cell receptor beta chain is drawn from a study of blood T cell repertoires in COVID-19. Study details: Material from acute and convalescent COVID-19 was sourced from the United States, Italy and Spain. T cells, B-cell-depleted T cells, or PBMCs provided the cDNA or gDNA that served as material.

As processed by the authors: Amplifying reference gene primers gave estimates of nucleated cell counts. Produced via immunoSEQ multiplex PCR; TCRdb's table is partial and in-frame only. V, J and clone size are those of that table, while D and trimming were read from the DNA. The sample lists roughly 120,000 clones; about 87% were seen once. Between the trimmed V and J ends, which lost 0 bases and 9 bases, there was a span of 13 bases. The CDR3 runs to 14 residues. Looked up from germline, CDR1 is LGHNA and CDR2 is YNFKEQ. The TCR sequence derives from a woman between 45 and 60 years old with acute or convalescent COVID-19. Sequences were obtained from peripheral blood. The chain carries TRBV4-2 and TRBJ2-3, with D hard to call. The CDR3 protein is CASSQDRGRSTQYF. The CDR3 bases are TGTGCCAGCAGCCAAGATCGAGGTCGAAGCACGCAGTATTTT.